This TCR beta chain was retrieved from a study of blood T cell repertoires in COVID-19. The length of the CDR3 is 14 residues. The V end lost 0 bases, the J end lost 3 bases, and 6 bases lay between the germline ends. Germline CDR1 reads LGHDT; CDR2 reads YNNKEL (reference sequence). Using immunoSEQ multiplex PCR, the repertoire was profiled, and TCRdb retains in-frame clones only, with some absent. This table has about 180,000 clones, 80% to 90% appearing once. Sequenced: peripheral blood. V and J are TRBV3-1 (or the pseudogene TRBV3-2) and TRBJ2-1; no definite D call. This clonotype originated in a human donor with active or convalescent COVID-19. The donor label of this sample is uncertain. CDR3 coding DNA: TGTGCCAGCAGCCAAGAGACTGGCTACAATGAGCAGTTCTTC. This codes for CASSQETGYNEQFF.